Each of the 7 T cell receptor beta chains below was sequenced from the same sample in a study of blood T cell repertoires in COVID-19. Data came from immunoSEQ multiplex PCR; TCRdb stores just in-frame clones and leaves some out. The sample consists of over 80,000 clones, around 67% of them appearing once. Sample: peripheral blood. The receptors were sampled from a man in his sixties or seventies with COVID-19, enrolled during active disease.

V and J are TRBV27 and TRBJ2-2; D not resolved. The CDR3 has 16 amino acids. In germline, CDR1 is MNHEY, CDR2 SMNVEV (reference sequence). The ends were cut back, 3 bases at V and 0 bases at J, with 11 bases in the middle. This CDR3 is CASSFIAFANTGELFF. The DNA for the CDR3 is TGTGCCAGCAGTTTTATAGCATTCGCGAACACCGGGGAGCTGTTTTTT.

The rearrangement links TRBV3-1 (or the pseudogene TRBV3-2) to TRBJ1-4; D remains unclear. The V end was cut by 1 base, the J end by 3 bases, with 9 bases between. Germline V gives CDR1 LGHDT, CDR2 YNNKEL (reference sequence). The CDR3 spans 15 residues. CDR3 sequence: CASSQGGLSNEKLFF. The CDR3 DNA sequence: TGTGCCAGCAGCCAAGGCGGACTTTCTAATGAAAAACTGTTTTTT.

The gene calls are TRBV27 and TRBJ2-2, with no clear D. V shed 7 bases and J shed 1 base, with 13 bases lying between them. The CDR3 has 15 amino acids. Germline V gene sequence: CDR1 MNHEY, CDR2 SMNVEV (reference sequence). CDR3 sequence (DNA): TGTGCCAGCACTCTCACGAGTAGGAACACCGGGGAGCTGTTTTTT. The encoded protein is CASTLTSRNTGELFF.

CDR3 amino acids: CASSIQGAPADSPLHF. The CDR3 nucleotides are TGTGCCAGCAGTATCCAGGGGGCCCCGGCAGATTCACCCCTCCACTTT. The chain couples TRBV5-8 to TRBJ1-6, with 8 nucleotides matching TRBD1. V gave up 5 bases and J gave up 8 bases; unmatched junction bases: 12. The CDR3 is made up of 16 amino acids. Per the germline V gene, CDR1 is SGHTS and CDR2 is YDEGEE.

The chain joins TRBV7-8 to TRBJ1-1; 9 nucleotides line up with TRBD1. Germline CDR1 SGHVS, CDR2 FQNEAQ. CDR3 length: 13 amino acids. This CDR3 reads CATHRGRDTEAFF. CDR3 DNA: TGTGCAACCCACAGGGGGCGCGACACTGAAGCTTTCTTT.

This clone was counted between two and nine times. The CDR3 DNA reads as TGTGCCAGCAGCTTAGAAACAGCAGGGTTCCAGCCCCAGCATTTT. Protein sequence: CASSLETAGFQPQHF. V gene TRBV7-2 combines with J gene TRBJ1-5; weak D call: TRBD1 (5 bases). V was shortened by 1 base and J by 7 bases, with 14 bases between the two germline ends. The CDR3 covers 15 residues. Germline values: CDR1 SGHTA, CDR2 FQGNSA.

The chain links TRBV7-9 to TRBJ1-2; TRBD1 matches 7 bases. CDR3 length equals 16 residues. V shed 5 bases and J 3 bases; nucleotides not matched to a gene: 12. The germline CDR1 and CDR2 sequences are SEHNR and FQNEAQ (reference sequence). The CDR3 bases are TGTGCCAGCAGCGGCCACCGGGACAGAGGCGACTATGGCTACACCTTC. It encodes CASSGHRDRGDYGYTF.